The present TCR beta chain was sequenced within a study of blood T cells in healthy people across ages (dated by TCRdb to between 2014 and 2017). Study-wide context: Template switching captured roughly one uniquely barcoded TCR beta cDNA molecule per two T cells in model experiments. Four age groups were formed from the donors: young (average around 15 years), middle-aged (roughly 38), aged (about 62) and long-lived (less than 85). To avoid experimental bias, donors of different ages were randomly spread across the sequencing lanes. Using the same blood draw, the study looked at two additional independent replicas of 1 million unique cDNA reads for two donors, one aged 18 to 30 and the other aged 80 or older. Age-related changes in TCR beta repertoire diversity were measured in the study by deep sequencing normalized with unique cDNA molecular identifiers.

In the case of this clonotype: This clone's antigen is unknown. No base quality values were provided; no much bigger clone lies one nucleotide off.

The method was 5' RACE. Sequencing instrument: Illumina HiSeq 2500. A second roughly 6 to 12 cycle PCR used a sample-barcoded 5' primer and a J-beta primer mix. A unique molecular identifier was introduced onto each TCR beta cDNA molecule by a template-switch 5' adaptor carrying 12 random nucleotides. Each sample yielded at least 3 million CDR3-containing paired-end reads. First-strand cDNA was synthesized from all RNA with the Mint cDNA synthesis kit, primed by a TRBC-specific oligonucleotide. Following uracil-DNA glycosylase treatment, a first 18-cycle PCR with universal primers M1SS and BC2_uni_R was performed on all cDNA. From the authors' description of their analysis: For normalization, 1 million high-quality reads were randomly selected from each sample, with every read carrying a distinct molecular identifier. Reads with shared molecular identifiers were discarded instead of being binned into consensus sequences. MiTCR, with a Q25 quality threshold and the strictest error-elimination algorithm, was used for CDR3 identification, clonotype clustering and error correction. Lower-bound total TCR beta diversity was estimated with a nonparametric unseen species model using Euler transformation. Clones were called with MiXCR by TCRdb after fastp trimmed the public reads at Q25, and only in-frame beta chains were retained. Duplicate CDR3 protein sequences are folded into a single record with the most common DNA and genes. TCRdb's processing, not the study's, gives the V and J calls here. Counted in this sample were roughly 2 million distinct CDR3 sequences; approximately 50% of them appeared once. Jointly, the top ten make up around 2.1% of the sample.

CDR1 is given as PRHDT and CDR2 as FYEKMQ, both from the germline V gene (reference sequence). V is cut back by 5 bases and J by 8 bases, with 12 bases in the junction unmatched. The CDR3 goes from the cysteine to the phenylalanine over 15 residues. The kept DNA is CDR3 alone, 45 bases in frame from the first base. General conclusions and limits of the study: The CMV infection status of donors was not known, potentially confounding age-related changes in expanded clonotypes. Since profiling was done on bulk unsorted PBMCs, naive and antigen-experienced compartments could not be conclusively compared. Estimates of total diversity from one million sequenced T cells were regarded as lower bounds and underestimates. Compared with the aged group, the long-lived group had more naive CD4+ T cells, fewer expanded clones and increased TCR diversity, a pattern suggesting age selection. Observed TCR beta diversity per million T cells fell roughly linearly with age, and a significant reduction was already apparent by age approximately 41. The percentage of naive T cells measured by flow cytometry correlated strongly with observed TCR beta diversity.

Donors were 39 systemically healthy Caucasian individuals from Russia aged roughly 6 to 100 years. Each donor gave roughly 11 milliliters of peripheral blood, drawn into EDTA-treated Vacutainer tubes. Ficoll-Paque density-gradient centrifugation was used to isolate PBMCs, with at least 6.5 million per sample. Total RNA, at least 6 micrograms per sample, was extracted from PBMCs with Trizol reagent. For every donor, flow cytometry on a PBMC aliquot measured the percentage of naive CD45RAhigh/CD27high T cells. The chain employs TRBV13 and TRBJ2-1; the central 7 bases match TRBD1. This receptor was taken from a woman between 40 and 55 years old in good health. Input material: blood. The CDR3 here reads CASSRRQGQGDEQFF. The nucleotides are TGTGCCAGCAGCCGCCGACAGGGTCAAGGCGATGAGCAGTTCTTC.